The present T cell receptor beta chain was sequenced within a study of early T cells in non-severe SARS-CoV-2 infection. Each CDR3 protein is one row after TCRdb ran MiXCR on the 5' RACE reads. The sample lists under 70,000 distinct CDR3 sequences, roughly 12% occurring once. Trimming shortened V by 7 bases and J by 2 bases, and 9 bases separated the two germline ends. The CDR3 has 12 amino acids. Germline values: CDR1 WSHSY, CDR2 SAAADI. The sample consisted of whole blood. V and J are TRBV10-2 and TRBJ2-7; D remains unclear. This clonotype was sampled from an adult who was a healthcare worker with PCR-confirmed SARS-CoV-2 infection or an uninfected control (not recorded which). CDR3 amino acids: CASTTDPYEQYF. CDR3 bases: TGCGCCAGCACCACCGACCCCTACGAGCAGTACTTC.